This entry lists 20 T cell receptor beta chains sequenced from one sample in a study of blood T cell repertoires in COVID-19 (dated by TCRdb to between 2020 and 2021). The library was made by the immunoSEQ multiplex PCR assay. Sourced from immuneACCESS, this table was stored by TCRdb with only in-frame sequences that have V and J called. A share of the clones is absent; for the studies checked, an unresolved V gene accounts for under half, and the remainder has no known explanation. Recorded for this sample are roughly 240,000 clones; around 86% of them occurred a single time. The top ten hold approximately 2.1% of the sample. Sample: PBMCs or T cells enriched from blood (not recorded which). Every receptor here comes from a woman aged 45-65 years who had recovered from COVID-19.

The chain recombines TRBV7-9 with TRBJ1-1; 9 nucleotides line up with TRBD1. The CDR3 consists of 15 residues. Germline loops: CDR1 SEHNR, CDR2 FQNEAQ (reference sequence). The V and J ends lost 1 base and 4 bases, in that order; junction bases with no gene match: 4. The CDR3 reads CASSLGMTGGTEAFF. CDR3 DNA sequence: TGTGCCAGCAGCTTAGGGATGACAGGGGGCACTGAAGCTTTCTTT.

V and J are TRBV4-3 and TRBJ1-4; no firm D call. Trimming left V 0 bases short and J 4 bases short, with 9 bases between. This CDR3 contains 15 residues. The germline V gene encodes CDR1 LGHNA and CDR2 YSLEER. The CDR3 bases are TGCGCCAGCAGCCAAGATCTAGCAGATAATGAAAAACTGTTTTTT. Its translation: CASSQDLADNEKLFF.

The gene calls are TRBV14 and TRBJ2-7, with 10 bases aligning to TRBD2. Trimming at V came to 2 bases and at J to 4 bases, leaving 2 bases not matched to a gene. Germline CDR1 SGHDN, CDR2 FVKESK. The CDR3 sequence is 14 residues long. This CDR3 is CASSQFSGGYEQYF. CDR3 sequence (DNA): TGTGCCAGCAGCCAATTTAGCGGGGGGTACGAGCAGTACTTC.

The chain couples TRBV2 to TRBJ1-1; D uncertain. Deletions cut 5 bases from V and 3 bases from J, with 7 bases between. This CDR3 contains 12 residues. Germline V gene sequence: CDR1 SNHLY, CDR2 FYNNEI. CDR3 region: CASSSVYTEAFF. For the CDR3, the DNA is TGTGCCAGCAGTTCAGTGTACACTGAAGCTTTCTTT.

This chain joins TRBV27 and TRBJ2-1; 10 nucleotides agree with TRBD2. The CDR3 is 17 amino acids. Trimming cost V 3 bases and J 4 bases; bases outside gene matches: 9. Germline V gene sequence: CDR1 MNHEY, CDR2 SMNVEV (reference sequence). CDR3 loop: CASSLSPAGGRYNEQFF. The CDR3 DNA reads TGTGCCAGCAGTTTGTCCCCAGCGGGAGGGCGGTACAATGAGCAGTTCTTC.

The chain links TRBV5-4 to TRBJ2-3, with 9 nucleotides matching TRBD2. The germline CDR1 and CDR2 sequences are SGHNT and YYREEE (reference sequence). The CDR3 totals 16 residues. V lost 1 base to trimming and J lost 2 bases; unmatched junction nucleotides: 5. The CDR3 nucleotides are TGTGCCAGCAGCTTGCATCTAGCGGGACACACAGATACGCAGTATTTT. Translating gives CASSLHLAGHTDTQYF.

The chain links TRBV7-2 to TRBJ1-1; 7 nucleotides line up with TRBD1. J gave up 2 bases and V 5 bases, and 8 bases lay outside the gene matches. The CDR3 runs to 15 residues. In germline, CDR1 is SGHTA, CDR2 FQGNSA. CDR3 in amino acids: CASSVTGVFNTEAFF. The DNA of the CDR3 is TGTGCCAGCAGCGTTACAGGGGTCTTCAACACTGAAGCTTTCTTT.

The V and J genes are TRBV7-3 and TRBJ2-7; D is possibly TRBD1 (6 bases). V was pared by 5 bases and J by 5 bases, with 19 bases between. The CDR3 consists of 15 residues. In germline, CDR1 is SGHTA, CDR2 FQGTGA. Here the CDR3 reads CASSRSGTKTNEQYF. The CDR3 DNA is TGTGCCAGCAGCCGCTCCGGGACAAAGACGAACGAGCAGTACTTC.

The chain links TRBV6-5 to TRBJ1-1; the D gene is possibly TRBD1 (6 bases). Germline-derived CDR1 and CDR2 are MNHEY and SVGAGI. With 6 bases removed from V and 2 bases from J, the gap between germline ends came to 16 bases. The CDR3 has 15 residues. CDR3 amino acids: CASRTGQTLNTEAFF. The CDR3 region has the DNA TGTGCCAGCAGGACCGGACAGACCCTAAACACTGAAGCTTTCTTT.

The chain links TRBV4-2 to TRBJ2-1; the D gene is possibly TRBD1 (7 bases). The germline V gene encodes CDR1 LGHNA and CDR2 YNFKEQ. V was clipped by 4 bases and J by 6 bases, with 13 bases between them. The CDR3 runs to 14 residues. The CDR3 bases are TGTGCCAGCAGCCCCGGACAGGAGGGCAATGAGCAGTTCTTC. Amino acids: CASSPGQEGNEQFF.

CDR3 protein: CASSLGPGLDYGYTF. Written as DNA, the CDR3 is TGTGCCAGCAGCTTAGGCCCGGGTCTTGACTATGGCTACACCTTC. V gene TRBV13 combines with J gene TRBJ1-2, with D unresolved. The CDR3 has 15 amino acids. Looked up from germline, CDR1 is PRHDT and CDR2 is FYEKMQ (reference sequence). Trimming pared 0 bases from V and 3 bases from J, leaving 11 bases between.

The CDR3 region is CASSQAVRGAEAFF. The CDR3 coding sequence is TGTGCCAGCAGCCAAGCAGTACGGGGGGCTGAAGCTTTCTTT. The V and J genes are TRBV3-1 (or the pseudogene TRBV3-2) and TRBJ1-1; weak D call: TRBD1 (5 bases). Trimming removed 1 base at V and 6 bases at J, with 12 bases between. This CDR3 has 14 residues. Germline assignment: CDR1 LGHDT and CDR2 YNNKEL (reference sequence).

The chain has TRBV7-2 and TRBJ2-7, with D possibly TRBD1 on 6 matching bases. V gave up 5 bases and J gave up 1 base, with 9 bases separating them. The CDR3 length is 13 residues. Germline V gives CDR1 SGHTA, CDR2 FQGNSA. The chain's CDR3 is CASSRTESYEQYF. In DNA, the CDR3 is TGTGCCAGCAGCCGGACAGAGTCCTACGAGCAGTACTTC.

The V gene is TRBV10-1, the J gene TRBJ2-3; 7 nucleotides match TRBD1. CDR3 size: 14 residues. Trimming took 5 bases from V and 2 from J; bases not matched to a gene: 4. Germline V gene lookup returns CDR1 WNHNN and CDR2 SYGVQD (reference sequence). CDR3 loop: CASSRDRDTDTQYF. The CDR3 nucleotides are TGCGCCAGCAGTCGAGACAGGGACACAGATACGCAGTATTTT.

J is TRBJ1-2 and V is TRBV19; D remains unclear. CDR3 length: 14 amino acids. Deletions cut 8 bases from V and 5 bases from J, with 18 bases between. Germline V lookup: CDR1 LNHDA, CDR2 SQIVND (reference sequence). CDR3 residues: CASRETGGLYGYTF. In DNA form, the CDR3 reads TGTGCCAGTCGAGAGACGGGAGGCCTGTATGGCTACACCTTC.

This clone was picked up a small number of times. The V and J genes are TRBV4-1 and TRBJ1-1; TRBD1 matches at 7 bases. This CDR3 contains 15 residues. The germline V gene has CDR1 MGHRA and CDR2 YSYEKL. V gave up 2 bases and J gave up 0 bases; unmatched junction bases: 3. The CDR3 loop reads CASSQPDRVNTEAFF. For the CDR3, the DNA is TGCGCCAGCAGCCAACCCGACAGGGTGAACACTGAAGCTTTCTTT.

The chain combines TRBV5-5 with TRBJ2-1; no clear D. The V gene's germline CDR1 is SGHKS and CDR2 YYEKEE (reference sequence). V dropped 4 bases and J dropped 0 bases, with 11 bases sitting between them. The CDR3 has 15 amino acids. Here the CDR3 reads CASSQDLSSYNEQFF. CDR3 coding DNA: TGTGCCAGCAGCCAGGATTTGAGCTCCTACAATGAGCAGTTCTTC.

The chain joins TRBV7-8 to TRBJ1-5; D gene unclear. Germline assignment: CDR1 SGHVS and CDR2 FQNEAQ. The CDR3 extends over 15 amino acids. The V and J ends lost 1 base and 6 bases respectively, with 13 bases between them. The CDR3 here is CASSLDPGVGQPQHF. CDR3 sequence (DNA): TGTGCCAGCAGCTTAGATCCCGGGGTGGGTCAGCCCCAGCATTTT.

The V and J genes are TRBV6-5 and TRBJ2-1, with 7 bases that match TRBD2. Germline CDR1 is MNHEY and CDR2 is SVGAGI. This CDR3 spans 13 amino acids. Unmatched junction bases numbered 6, after V lost 7 bases and J lost 6 bases. CDR3 sequence: CASKREGPNEQFF. The CDR3 region has the DNA TGTGCCAGCAAAAGGGAGGGCCCCAATGAGCAGTTCTTC.

This chain joins TRBV11-3 and TRBJ2-7; 10 bases are shared with TRBD1. Germline V gene sequence: CDR1 SGHNT, CDR2 YENEEA. This CDR3 has 12 residues. J gave up 4 bases and V 6 bases, and 0 bases lay outside the gene matches. The CDR3: CASRDRGYEQYF. CDR3 nucleotides: TGTGCCAGCAGGGACAGGGGGTACGAGCAGTACTTC.